The 19 T cell receptor beta chains reported below all come from one sample, sequenced in a study of T-cell memory formation after mild COVID-19. From the 5' RACE reads, TCRdb called clonotypes with MiXCR, one entry per CDR3 protein. Of 250,000 to 350,000 distinct CDR3 sequences in the sample, roughly 21% were seen once. The sequenced material came from PBMCs or a T cell subset sorted from them (not recorded which). These receptors came from a man between 18 and 29 years old who had mild COVID-19 (a few samples of this study predate the infection). Cell type and time point are not known.

The CDR3 bases are TGTGCCAGCAGCTTAACTTCTACAGGGTCTGGGGCCAACGTCCTGACTTTC. It specifies CASSLTSTGSGANVLTF. The chain is built from TRBV7-3 and TRBJ2-6, with a weak D call TRBD1 (6 bases). Germline lookup yields CDR1 SGHTA and CDR2 FQGTGA. V dropped 0 bases and J dropped 1 base, with 10 bases sitting between them. This CDR3 contains 17 residues. Full variable domain (rest looked up from reference TRBV7-3 and TRBJ2-6): GAGVSQTPSNKVTEKGKYVELRCDPISGHTALYWYRQSLGQGPEFLIYFQGTGAADDSGLPNDRFFAVRPEGSVSTLKIQRTERGDSAVYLCASSLTSTGSGANVLTFGAGSRLTVL.

This sequence joins TRBV6-1 and TRBJ2-2; TRBD1 is a possible D gene (6 bases). Per germline, CDR1 MNHNS and CDR2 SASEGT. The CDR3 length is 14 residues. V lost 4 bases and J lost 4, with 10 bases in between. CDR3 coding DNA: TGTGCCAGCAGTGCAGGACAGATCACCGGGGAGCTGTTTTTT. Translation: CASSAGQITGELFF.

This clonotype was seen more than once but under ten times. J is TRBJ2-7 and V is TRBV5-1, with D unresolved. V dropped 0 bases and J dropped 4 bases, with 14 bases sitting between them. The CDR3 has 15 residues. The germline CDR1 and CDR2 sequences are SGHRS and YFSETQ. DNA of the CDR3: TGCGCCAGCAGCTTGGGACGGTCGAAGACATACGAGCAGTACTTC. Translating it yields CASSLGRSKTYEQYF. Based on the CDR3 plus reference TRBV5-1 and TRBJ2-7, the full variable domain is KAGVTQTPRYLIKTRGQQVTLSCSPISGHRSVSWYQQTPGQGLQFLFEYFSETQRNKGNFPGRFSGRQFSNSRSEMNVSTLELGDSALYLCASSLGRSKTYEQYFGPGTRLTVT.

The chain couples TRBV5-1 to TRBJ2-3; 10 bases align to TRBD2. The V segment lost 4 bases and the J segment 3 bases; nucleotides outside the gene matches: 5. The CDR3 runs to 15 residues. Germline CDR1 and CDR2: SGHRS and YFSETQ. The CDR3 loop reads CASSVGSGGTDTQYF. In DNA, the CDR3 is TGCGCCAGCAGCGTCGGTAGCGGGGGGACAGATACGCAGTATTTT.

The chain is built from TRBV5-1 and TRBJ1-4; D gene ambiguous. V lost 4 bases and J lost 0, with 10 bases in between. The germline V gene encodes CDR1 SGHRS and CDR2 YFSETQ. The CDR3 is 15 residues long. The CDR3 DNA is TGCGCCAGCAGCGATGTTTCATCAACTAATGAAAAACTGTTTTTT. Protein product: CASSDVSSTNEKLFF.

This clonotype showed up just a few times. The chain is built from TRBV12-3 or TRBV12-4 and TRBJ1-2; D is unresolved. V was clipped by 4 bases and J by 2 bases, with 11 bases between them. CDR3 size: 14 residues. CDR3 sequence reads: CASSSVSTNYGYTF. The DNA of the CDR3 is TGTGCCAGCAGTTCTGTCTCGACAAACTATGGCTACACCTTC.

This clonotype has a single count. The chain is built from TRBV19 and TRBJ1-1, with D perhaps TRBD1 (5 bases). The germline gives CDR1 LNHDA, CDR2 SQIVND (reference sequence). The V and J ends lost 5 bases and 7 bases respectively, with 14 bases between them. This CDR3 region has 13 residues. The CDR3 region has the DNA TGTGCCAGTAGTTTCCCGCAGGGCCGTGAAGCTTTCTTT. It codes for CASSFPQGREAFF.

Ten or more counts support this clonotype. The chain couples TRBV5-1 to TRBJ2-5; no definite D call. CDR3 size: 10 residues. Germline lookup yields CDR1 SGHRS and CDR2 YFSETQ. The germline V and J ends were trimmed by 0 bases and 6 bases, with 0 bases remaining between them. The CDR3 protein is CASSLETQYF. The DNA of the CDR3 is TGCGCCAGCAGCTTGGAGACCCAGTACTTC.

In its sample, this clonotype was seen a few times. The genes are TRBV4-3 and TRBJ2-3; 10 bases fit TRBD2. The CDR3 spans 18 residues. Losses at the gene ends were 4 bases for V and 1 base for J; bases not matched to a gene: 11. The V gene's germline CDR1 is LGHNA and CDR2 YSLEER. The DNA of the CDR3 is TGCGCCAGCAGCCGCACTACAGCGGGGGGGCTGGGCACAGATACGCAGTATTTT. This translates into CASSRTTAGGLGTDTQYF.

The V call is TRBV4-1, the J call TRBJ2-1, with D perhaps TRBD2 (5 bases). CDR3 length equals 17 residues. Trimming left V 4 bases short and J 7 bases short, with 23 bases between. Germline V CDR1 and CDR2: MGHRA, YSYEKL. This CDR3 reads CASSRGTAGVTINEQFF. The CDR3 DNA is TGCGCCAGCAGCCGGGGAACGGCGGGCGTTACGATTAATGAGCAGTTCTTC.

This chain uses TRBV6-2 or TRBV6-3 with TRBJ2-3; 14 bases fit TRBD2. V trimming: 3 bases; J trimming: 2 bases; junction bases outside the gene matches: 7. The CDR3 has 18 amino acids. Germline V gene data show CDR1 as MNHEY and CDR2 as SVGEGT. In DNA, the CDR3 is TGTGCCAGCAGTTATTCAGGGACTAGCGGGGGTTCCACAGATACGCAGTATTTT. This codes for CASSYSGTSGGSTDTQYF.

The gene calls are TRBV6-2 or TRBV6-3 and TRBJ2-7; D tentatively fits TRBD1 or TRBD2 (5 bases each). CDR1 is MNHEY and CDR2 is SVGEGT in the germline V gene. The V end lost 2 bases, the J end lost 0 bases, and 11 bases lay between the germline ends. The CDR3 sequence is 15 residues long. CDR3 nucleotide sequence: TGTGCCAGCAGTTACGTATTGGGGGTCTCCTACGAGCAGTACTTC. It translates to CASSYVLGVSYEQYF.

This clonotype has a handful of counts. V and J are TRBV5-1 and TRBJ1-1; D gene uncertain. CDR1 and CDR2 from the germline V gene are SGHRS and YFSETQ. V was pared by 0 bases and J by 1 base, with 10 bases between. The CDR3 length is 15 residues. The CDR3 loop reads CASSLVPGRNTEAFF. The CDR3 region has the DNA TGCGCCAGCAGCTTGGTCCCTGGCAGGAACACTGAAGCTTTCTTT.

The genes are TRBV29-1 and TRBJ2-7; D might be TRBD1 or TRBD2, each matching 6 bases. The germline V and J ends were trimmed by 3 bases and 7 bases, with 10 bases remaining between them. The germline V gene has CDR1 SQVTM and CDR2 ANQGSEA. The CDR3 spans 11 residues. DNA for the CDR3: TGCAGCGTTGAGGGGGGCTTGGAGCAGTACGTC. This codes for CSVEGGLEQYV.

The chain is built from TRBV6-2 or TRBV6-3 and TRBJ2-7, with 11 bases lining up with TRBD2. V lost 5 bases and J lost 5; bases outside the gene matches: 5. The length of the CDR3 is 14 residues. Germline lookup yields CDR1 MNHEY and CDR2 SVGEGT. The CDR3 reads CASSRLAGRHEQYV. CDR3 nucleotide sequence: TGTGCCAGCAGTAGACTAGCGGGGAGGCACGAGCAGTACGTC.

The chain couples TRBV6-2 or TRBV6-3 to TRBJ1-2; no definite D call. CDR3 length: 11 residues. The germline V gene encodes CDR1 MNHEY and CDR2 SVGEGT. The V end lost 2 bases, the J end lost 9 bases, and 7 bases lay between the germline ends. The CDR3 coding sequence is TGTGCCAGCAGTTACCCGACCCGCTACACCTTC. Amino acid sequence: CASSYPTRYTF.

The V gene is TRBV10-3, the J gene TRBJ2-7; TRBD2 might be the D (6 bases). Germline assignment: CDR1 ENHRY and CDR2 SYGVKD. The CDR3 contains 9 residues. V was shortened by 11 bases and J by 7 bases, with 9 bases between the two germline ends. The CDR3 region has the DNA TGTGCCGTTGGGGGGGAGCAGTACTTC. Amino acid sequence: CAVGGEQYF.

This clonotype was seen a single time. The chain is built from TRBV20-1 and TRBJ2-1, with D unclear. Germline CDR1 DFQATT, CDR2 SNEGSKA (reference sequence). V was clipped by 7 bases and J by 3 bases, with 7 bases between them. The CDR3 is 11 amino acids. DNA for the CDR3: TGCAGTGGAACCATCTACAATGAGCAGTTCTTC. Translated, it gives CSGTIYNEQFF.

This chain links TRBV27 with TRBJ1-1; D possibly corresponds to TRBD1 (5 bases). Germline-derived CDR1 and CDR2 are MNHEY and SMNVEV (reference sequence). The CDR3 length is 11 residues. V lost 2 bases to trimming and J lost 10 bases, with 8 bases between them. CDR3 in DNA: TGTGCCAGCAGTTTAGGGGCAAGAGCTTTCTTT. The encoded protein is CASSLGARAFF.